The rows below give T cell receptor beta chains drawn from one sample of a study of CD8 T cells in Susac syndrome. TCRdb analysed the immunoSEQ multiplex PCR reads with MiXCR anew, one entry per CDR3 protein. Of around 220,000 distinct CDR3 sequences in the sample, about 93% are singletons; the top ten hold 0.1% to 0.15%. Sample: CD8+ T cells from PBMCs. The receptor set was obtained from a human donor with multiple sclerosis. Both conserved end residues are part of each CDR3. A D gene is named only where the DNA matches it firmly. A clone size is listed for some rows: how often the clone was seen (once, few, many), or a class if it is expanded.

CDR3nt: TGTGCCAGCAGGGACCCTTTACAGGGGGCGGAAGATACGCAGTATTTT
CDR3aa: CASRDPLQGAEDTQYF
v_gene: TRBV12-3/TRBV12-4
d_gene: TRBD1
j_gene: TRBJ2-3
abundance: -

CDR3nt: TGTGCCAGCAGCTTATCCTCCTATGGCTACACCTTC
CDR3aa: CASSLSSYGYTF
v_gene: TRBV13
d_gene: -
j_gene: TRBJ1-2
abundance: -

CDR3nt: TGTGCCAGCAGCACGGGACTAGCGGGAGAGCAGTACTTC
CDR3aa: CASSTGLAGEQYF
v_gene: TRBV7-8
d_gene: TRBD2
j_gene: TRBJ2-7
abundance: once

CDR3nt: TGTGCCAGTCTGATATCCACGGGGGGAGGCGTCAATCAGCCCCAGCATTTT
CDR3aa: CASLISTGGGVNQPQHF
v_gene: TRBV19
d_gene: -
j_gene: TRBJ1-5
abundance: once

CDR3nt: TGTGCCAGCAGTTTATCGATGGGCCCGCCCCAGCATTTT
CDR3aa: CASSLSMGPPQHF
v_gene: TRBV27
d_gene: -
j_gene: TRBJ1-5
abundance: -

CDR3nt: TGTGCCTGTCCCCAGGGGGCGCACGGCTATGGCTACACCTTC
CDR3aa: CACPQGAHGYGYTF
v_gene: TRBV30
d_gene: TRBD1
j_gene: TRBJ1-2
abundance: -

CDR3nt: TGTGCCAGCAGTATACTAGGGTCGGGAGGCTACACCTTC
CDR3aa: CASSILGSGGYTF
v_gene: TRBV27
d_gene: -
j_gene: TRBJ1-2
abundance: -

CDR3nt: TGTGCCAGCAGCCAAGTGTCGGAGCGGGAGGGCCGAGGTCGCAATGAGCAGTTCTTC
CDR3aa: CASSQVSEREGRGRNEQFF
v_gene: TRBV3-1
d_gene: TRBD2
j_gene: TRBJ2-1
abundance: -

CDR3nt: TGTGCCAGCAGTTACAATGGGGGCCGCTCCTACGAGCAGTACTTC
CDR3aa: CASSYNGGRSYEQYF
v_gene: TRBV6-5
d_gene: -
j_gene: TRBJ2-7
abundance: -

CDR3nt: TGTGCCACCAGCAGAGATCGGGGGATTAGCACAGATACGCAGTATTTT
CDR3aa: CATSRDRGISTDTQYF
v_gene: TRBV15
d_gene: -
j_gene: TRBJ2-3
abundance: -

CDR3nt: TGTGCCAGCAGCCAGGGCGGGGGGGCCAGTGAGACCCAGTACTTC
CDR3aa: CASSQGGGASETQYF
v_gene: TRBV4-2
d_gene: TRBD2
j_gene: TRBJ2-5
abundance: -

CDR3nt: TGTGCCAGCAGAGACGGAGGAGCGGGAGGCCACGATCCCTACGAGCAGTACTTC
CDR3aa: CASRDGGAGGHDPYEQYF
v_gene: TRBV6-1
d_gene: TRBD2
j_gene: TRBJ2-7
abundance: -

CDR3nt: TGTGCCAGCAGTTACGGACTGTTCAATGAGCAGTTCTTC
CDR3aa: CASSYGLFNEQFF
v_gene: TRBV27
d_gene: -
j_gene: TRBJ2-1
abundance: -

CDR3nt: TGCGCCAGCAGCTTCGCGAGGGGGGCCTCCTACAATGAGCAGTTCTTC
CDR3aa: CASSFARGASYNEQFF
v_gene: TRBV5-1
d_gene: -
j_gene: TRBJ2-1
abundance: -

CDR3nt: TGTGCCAGCAGTCCTGGGGGGGGCCTAAACAATGAGCAGTTCTTC
CDR3aa: CASSPGGGLNNEQFF
v_gene: TRBV25-1
d_gene: -
j_gene: TRBJ2-1
abundance: -

CDR3nt: TGTGCCAGCAGCCGGAGCATAAATCAGCCCCAGCATTTT
CDR3aa: CASSRSINQPQHF
v_gene: TRBV7-9
d_gene: -
j_gene: TRBJ1-5
abundance: -

CDR3nt: TGTGCCAGCAGTCTCGCGGGGGTCGCCGGGGAGCTGTTTTTT
CDR3aa: CASSLAGVAGELFF
v_gene: TRBV12-3/TRBV12-4
d_gene: TRBD2
j_gene: TRBJ2-2
abundance: -

CDR3nt: TGTGCCAGCAGCTTGGCCCTCGAGGGCGAGCAGTACTTC
CDR3aa: CASSLALEGEQYF
v_gene: TRBV5-4
d_gene: -
j_gene: TRBJ2-7
abundance: -

CDR3nt: TGTGCCAGCAGCTTACAGGGGGCGGACACTGAAGCTTTCTTT
CDR3aa: CASSLQGADTEAFF
v_gene: TRBV7-9
d_gene: TRBD1
j_gene: TRBJ1-1
abundance: -

CDR3nt: TGTGCCAGCAGACCCGATGGGAGCTACGAGCAGTACTTC
CDR3aa: CASRPDGSYEQYF
v_gene: TRBV3-1
d_gene: -
j_gene: TRBJ2-7
abundance: -